A single sample is the source of the 12 T cell receptor beta chains below, sequenced in a study of shared clonotypes between healthy human individuals (TCRdb year 2020). Libraries came from the immunoSEQ multiplex PCR assay. TCRdb mirrors the immuneACCESS table, restricted to in-frame sequences. Some clones are absent from its copies; in checked studies, under half trace to an unresolved V gene, and the reason for the others is unknown. The sample records approximately 470,000 clones, over 70% of which are singletons. The biggest ten clones account for about 12% of the sample. The sequencing input was PBMCs. These receptors originate from a woman aged 40 to 50 in good health. Some clones in this sample may be carry-over from other donors' samples.

This sequence joins TRBV6-9 and TRBJ1-1; TRBD1 matches at 9 bases. Germline loops: CDR1 MNHGY, CDR2 SVAAGI. V trimming: 3 bases; J trimming: 4 bases; junction bases outside the gene matches: 6. There are 15 residues in the CDR3. The CDR3 sequence is CASSYPETGGTEAFF. The CDR3 bases are TGTGCCAGCAGTTACCCCGAGACAGGGGGCACTGAAGCTTTCTTT.

V is TRBV10-3 and J is TRBJ1-2; TRBD1 matches at 7 bases. There are 12 residues in the CDR3. V lost 10 bases and J lost 3; bases outside the gene matches: 5. Germline assignment: CDR1 ENHRY and CDR2 SYGVKD. The CDR3 coding sequence is TGTGCCACGACCAGGGGGGACTATGGCTACACCTTC. This translates into CATTRGDYGYTF.

With regard to this clone: Other nucleotide sequences in the sample specify the same CDR3. The V gene is TRBV7-9, the J gene TRBJ2-2, with D uncertain. This CDR3 spans 13 amino acids. Germline CDR1 SEHNR, CDR2 FQNEAQ (reference sequence). Trimming took off 3 bases at V and 4 bases at J, with 6 bases between the two ends. As DNA, the CDR3 is TGTGCCAGCAGCTTGGGCGGCACCGGGGAGCTGTTTTTT. Protein: CASSLGGTGELFF.

The chain uses TRBV7-2 and TRBJ2-7; D not resolved. V was cut by 1 base and J by 2 bases, with 3 bases left in between. CDR1 and CDR2 (germline): SGHTA, FQGNSA. This CDR3 has 12 residues. As DNA, the CDR3 is TGTGCCAGCAGCTTAGACACCTACGAGCAGTACTTC. Translation: CASSLDTYEQYF. Filled out from reference TRBV7-2 and TRBJ2-7, the complete variable domain reads GAGVSQSPSNKVTEKGKDVELRCDPISGHTALYWYRQSLGQGLEFLIYFQGNSAPDKSGLPSDRFSAERTGGSVSTLTIQRTQQEDSAVYLCASSLDTYEQYFGPGTRLTVT.

The genes are TRBV14 and TRBJ2-3; unclear D gene. V was cut by 2 bases and J by 7 bases, with 10 bases left in between. The CDR3 totals 13 residues. Germline values: CDR1 SGHDN, CDR2 FVKESK. The CDR3 region is CASSQLTAYTQYF. The CDR3 DNA is TGTGCCAGCAGCCAACTGACTGCCTATACGCAGTATTTT.

The chain combines TRBV30 with TRBJ2-7, with a tentative D call TRBD1 (6 bases). This CDR3 has 13 amino acids. Germline values: CDR1 GTSNPN, CDR2 SVGIG (reference sequence). V lost 4 bases and J 7 bases, leaving 17 bases between the germline ends. The CDR3 loop is CAWTTGTTREQYF. CDR3 nucleotides: TGTGCCTGGACCACAGGGACCACTCGGGAGCAGTACTTC.

This chain joins TRBV4-1 and TRBJ2-1; D possibly matches TRBD1 or TRBD2 (5 bases each). Per germline, CDR1 MGHRA and CDR2 YSYEKL. V was trimmed by 6 bases and J by 6 bases, leaving 24 bases between them. The CDR3 sequence is 17 residues long. The CDR3 coding sequence is TGCGCCAGCAGGAAAACGCCGGGGCCTCGCTCGGGCAATGAGCAGTTCTTC. As protein: CASRKTPGPRSGNEQFF.

This chain connects TRBV5-1 to TRBJ1-1, with a weak D call TRBD1 (5 bases). V shed 0 bases and J shed 4 bases, with 10 bases lying between them. The germline CDR1 and CDR2 sequences are SGHRS and YFSETQ. The CDR3 covers 14 residues. CDR3 sequence (DNA): TGCGCCAGCAGCTTGGAGGGAGGGGTCACTGAAGCTTTCTTT. The encoded protein is CASSLEGGVTEAFF.

This clone was observed a few times. The chain couples TRBV28 to TRBJ2-7, with D possibly TRBD1 on 6 matching bases. The germline V gene has CDR1 MDHEN and CDR2 SYDVKM. The V end was cut by 6 bases, the J end by 3 bases, with 21 bases between. This CDR3 is 16 amino acids long. The CDR3 region is CASSPRVGARFYEQYF. The CDR3 DNA reads TGTGCCAGCAGCCCAAGGGTGGGGGCAAGGTTCTACGAGCAGTACTTC.

A word on this clone: A far more abundant clone sits one base away, making this likely a read error. Other DNA sequences from this sample encode an identical CDR3 as well. The rearrangement links TRBV9 to TRBJ2-2; 7 nucleotides align to TRBD1. CDR1 and CDR2 from the germline V gene are SGDLS and YYNGEE. The CDR3 runs to 17 residues. CDR3 in amino acids: CASSVATTGRGTGELFF. CDR3 sequence (DNA): TGTGCCAGTAGCGTAGCTACGACAGGGAGAGGTACCGGGGAGCTGTTTTTT.

This rearrangement joins TRBV10-3 to TRBJ1-2; 7 positions agree with TRBD1. The CDR3 has 13 residues. Unmatched junction bases numbered 5, after V lost 5 bases and J lost 5 bases. The germline gives CDR1 ENHRY, CDR2 SYGVKD. In DNA form, the CDR3 reads TGTGCCATCAGTCGGGACAGAGGGTATGGCTACACCTTC. Translation gives CAISRDRGYGYTF.

This chain joins TRBV19 and TRBJ2-7; D is perhaps TRBD1 (6 bases). The CDR3 totals 12 residues. Between the trimmed V and J ends, which lost 8 bases and 6 bases, there was a span of 14 bases. From germline, CDR1 is LNHDA and CDR2 SQIVND (reference sequence). CDR3 protein: CASGGRLLEQYF. In nucleotides, the CDR3 is TGTGCCAGTGGGGGCAGGCTACTCGAGCAGTACTTC.